The 9 T cell receptor beta chains below come from one sample, sequenced in a study of cytomegalovirus exposure and HLA in healthy donors. It was with 60 Vbeta and 13 Jbeta primers that the PCR ran. Sequencing was performed with immunoSEQ multiplex PCR; in TCRdb, only in-frame clones are kept and a portion is missing. This sample carries about 160,000 clones, roughly four fifths of them seen once, and the ten largest clones take 1.3% to 1.5%. Sequenced material: PBMCs. All receptors derive from a man in his fifties or sixties in good health and CMV-seronegative.

The chain couples TRBV5-1 to TRBJ2-3, with D unclear. V was shortened by 4 bases and J by 3 bases, with 6 bases between the two germline ends. The CDR3 contains 12 residues. Germline V gene lookup returns CDR1 SGHRS and CDR2 YFSETQ. This CDR3 reads CASSAATDTQYF. The CDR3 DNA sequence: TGCGCCAGCAGCGCGGCGACAGATACGCAGTATTTT.

Points on this clone: The junction departs from the called germline gene at one end, perhaps through a read error. The chain carries TRBV7-9 and TRBJ1-1; maybe TRBD1 (6 bases). CDR1 is SEHNR, CDR2 FQNEAQ, per germline (reference sequence). This CDR3 is 11 amino acids long. Here the CDR3 DNA reads TGTTCCAGCAGCTTAGATACAGGGCTAAACTTT. Protein: CSSSLDTGLNF.

Turning to this clone: A read error may produce the germline difference seen at one junction end. This chain joins TRBV5-5 and TRBJ2-5, with D tentatively TRBD2 (6 bases). Germline V gene data show CDR1 as SGHKS and CDR2 as YYEKEE (reference sequence). The CDR3 is 12 amino acids. The CDR3 protein is CASSFGEEIQYF. CDR3 bases: TGTGCCAGCAGCTTCGGGGAGGAGATCCAGTACTTC.

This clone was observed a handful of times. This chain uses TRBV11-2 with TRBJ2-7; TRBD1 is a possible D gene (5 bases). CDR1 is SGHAT, CDR2 FQNNGV, per germline. Between the trimmed V and J ends, which lost 5 bases and 3 bases, there was a span of 14 bases. The CDR3 sequence is 14 residues long. The CDR3: CASSRDRTYYEQYF. DNA for the CDR3: TGTGCCAGCAGCCGAGACAGAACCTACTACGAGCAGTACTTC.

The rearrangement joins TRBV6-1 to TRBJ1-5; TRBD1 aligns across 9 bases. Germline CDR1 and CDR2: MNHNS and SASEGT. The CDR3 totals 15 residues. Losses at the gene ends were 7 bases for V and 2 bases for J; bases not matched to a gene: 6. The CDR3, as DNA: TGTGCCAGCATCTTCACAGGGGGCGGCAATCAGCCCCAGCATTTT. Translation: CASIFTGGGNQPQHF.

The chain has TRBV7-9 and TRBJ1-6; D might be TRBD1 (5 bases). From germline, CDR1 is SEHNR and CDR2 FQNEAQ (reference sequence). The CDR3 runs 15 residues. V shed 1 base and J shed 7 bases, with 11 bases lying between them. The CDR3 bases are TGTGCCAGCAGCTTAGGTAACGGGGGGAATTCACCCCTCCACTTT. It translates to CASSLGNGGNSPLHF.

The genes are TRBV6-5 and TRBJ2-3, with 9 bases aligning to TRBD2. The germline CDR1 and CDR2 sequences are MNHEY and SVGAGI. V trimming: 6 bases; J trimming: 6 bases; junction bases outside the gene matches: 7. There are 14 residues in the CDR3. CDR3 DNA sequence: TGTGCCAGCAGGAAGCGGGGGGCGGGGGATACGCAGTATTTT. Translated, it gives CASRKRGAGDTQYF.

This rearrangement joins TRBV5-1 to TRBJ1-4, with 9 bases matching TRBD1. Germline V gives CDR1 SGHRS, CDR2 YFSETQ. This CDR3 is 16 amino acids long. Trimming removed 3 bases from V and 8 bases from J; junction bases left unmatched: 11. The CDR3 loop is CASSSTPGQGWEKLFF. The CDR3 nucleotides are TGCGCCAGCAGCTCTACTCCGGGACAGGGTTGGGAAAAACTGTTTTTT. Looking up the rest from reference TRBV5-1 and TRBJ1-4 gives the full variable domain: KAGVTQTPRYLIKTRGQQVTLSCSPISGHRSVSWYQQTPGQGLQFLFEYFSETQRNKGNFPGRFSGRQFSNSRSEMNVSTLELGDSALYLCASSSTPGQGWEKLFFGSGTQLSVL.

The V gene is TRBV28, the J gene TRBJ2-7, with a weak D call TRBD1 (5 bases). V lost 6 bases, J lost 7 bases, and 13 bases lay in between. CDR3 length: 12 amino acids. Germline CDR1 is MDHEN and CDR2 is SYDVKM. CDR3 coding DNA: TGTGCCAGCAGGTCAGGGTTAGGGGAGCAGTACTTC. Translating gives CASRSGLGEQYF.